A selection of T cell receptor beta chains follows, all from one sample in a study of blood T cell repertoires in COVID-19. Repertoires were generated with immunoSEQ multiplex PCR, while TCRdb's copy carries only in-frame clones and drops some. The table shows 200,000 or so clones, with 85% to 90% occurring only once. Sequenced material: peripheral blood. The receptors shown here come from a woman in her seventies with acute or convalescent COVID-19. Both conserved end residues are part of each CDR3. D genes are given only for firm matches. The size entry is marked missing in some rows and otherwise reads once, few, many or a size class.

J | length | D | V | size | DNA | CDR3
TRBJ1-3 | 17 | . | TRBV9 | . | TGTGCCAGCAGCGCCCAGCCGGGGGGAGTCTCTGGAAACACCATATATTTT | CASSAQPGGVSGNTIYF
TRBJ1-6 | 14 | TRBD1 | TRBV11-1 | few | TGTGCCAGCAGCTCGGACAGGCTCAATTCACCCCTCCACTTT | CASSSDRLNSPLHF
TRBJ1-2 | 14 | . | TRBV5-4 | . | TGTGCCAGCAGCTTGGGACAACAGGTCGATGGCTACACCTTC | CASSLGQQVDGYTF
TRBJ2-7 | 15 | TRBD1 | TRBV14 | . | TGTGCCAGCAGCCGCCTGGGCGGGACAGGGGGCGAGCAGTACTTC | CASSRLGGTGGEQYF
TRBJ1-1 | 12 | . | TRBV20-1 | . | TGCAGTGCTAGTGACGAAGCCACTGAAGCTTTCTTT | CSASDEATEAFF
TRBJ2-2 | 14 | . | TRBV7-3 | . | TGTGCCAGCAGCTTATTACTAAACACCGGGGAGCTGTTTTTT | CASSLLLNTGELFF
TRBJ1-1 | 14 | TRBD1 | TRBV6-6 | . | TGTGCCAGCACCCCGGGACAGGGGAACACTGAAGCTTTCTTT | CASTPGQGNTEAFF
TRBJ2-2 | 15 | . | TRBV7-6 | . | TGTGCCAGCAGCCTTCGAAACGGGAACACCGGGGAGCTGTTTTTT | CASSLRNGNTGELFF
TRBJ1-5 | 13 | . | TRBV15 | once | TGTGCCACCAGCAGTCTCCCTCGTCAGCCCCAGCATTTT | CATSSLPRQPQHF
TRBJ1-1 | 14 | TRBD1 | TRBV25-1 | few | TGTGCCAGCAGTGGGACAGGGAGGAACACTGAAGCTTTCTTT | CASSGTGRNTEAFF
TRBJ1-2 | 14 | . | TRBV5-4 | . | TGTGCCAGCGGATCCCCGGCGGGGCCCTATGGCTACACCTTC | CASGSPAGPYGYTF
TRBJ2-4 | 14 | . | TRBV6-5 | . | TGTGCCAGCAGTTTAAACAGGGTTCCCAACATTCAGTACTTC | CASSLNRVPNIQYF
TRBJ2-1 | 16 | . | TRBV5-1 | once | TGCGCCAGCAGCTTCGGGGGAGGTATGATTTACAATGAGCAGTTCTTC | CASSFGGGMIYNEQFF
TRBJ1-4 | 15 | TRBD1 | TRBV4-1 | once | TGCGCCAGCAGCCAAGAAGGGGGCAAGATGGAAAAACTGTTTTTT | CASSQEGGKMEKLFF
TRBJ2-3 | 14 | TRBD2 | TRBV3-1/TRBV3-2 | few | TGTGCCAGCAGCCCCGGGACTAACTCACATACGCAGTATTTT | CASSPGTNSHTQYF
TRBJ1-1 | 16 | TRBD1 | TRBV5-1 | . | TGCGCCAGCAGCCCTCCAGCAGGGGGCAGAAACACTGAAGCTTTCTTT | CASSPPAGGRNTEAFF
TRBJ2-3 | 15 | TRBD1 | TRBV7-3 | . | TGTGCCAGCAGCCAACAGGGGGATGGCACAGATACGCAGTATTTT | CASSQQGDGTDTQYF
TRBJ1-2 | 15 | . | TRBV2 | . | TGTGCCAGCAGTGAGATAAGGACAGCCTCCTATGGCTACACCTTC | CASSEIRTASYGYTF
TRBJ2-6 | 16 | . | TRBV5-6 | . | TGTGCCAGCAGCTTGGGGGCCCACTCTGGGGCCAACGTCCTGACTTTC | CASSLGAHSGANVLTF
TRBJ2-1 | 12 | TRBD1 | TRBV5-1 | . | TGCGCCAGCAGCTTGGAGGGGGCGTTTCTGTTCTTC | CASSLEGAFLFF
TRBJ1-6 | 14 | TRBD1 | TRBV7-9 | . | TGTGCCAGCAGCTCCGACAGGGAGGTTTCACCCCTCCACTTT | CASSSDREVSPLHF
TRBJ2-7 | 15 | TRBD1 | TRBV5-1 | . | TGCGCCAGCAGCTTAGACAGGGGCCGCGTAGCCGAGCAGTACTTC | CASSLDRGRVAEQYF
TRBJ1-2 | 13 | . | TRBV3-1/TRBV3-2 | . | TGTGCCAGCAGCCAAATCCCGAGTAACGGCTACACCTTC | CASSQIPSNGYTF
TRBJ1-6 | 19 | . | TRBV3-1/TRBV3-2 | . | TGTGCCAGCAGCCAGCGAACGACCGGGATGAGCTCCTATAATTCACCCCTCCACTTT | CASSQRTTGMSSYNSPLHF
TRBJ1-2 | 15 | TRBD1 | TRBV9 | . | TGTGCCAGCAGCGTAGGGGACAGATACAACTATGGCTACACCTTC | CASSVGDRYNYGYTF
TRBJ1-4 | 14 | TRBD1 | TRBV19 | . | TGTGCCAGTAGCCGACAGGGATCGTATGAAAAACTGTTTTTT | CASSRQGSYEKLFF
TRBJ1-4 | 14 | . | TRBV5-1 | . | TGCGCCAGCAGGCCTGGAAGGGGCGAGGAAAAACTGTTTTTT | CASRPGRGEEKLFF
TRBJ2-2 | 16 | . | TRBV14 | . | TGTGCCAGCAGTCCCCAGGGGACTAAGAACACCGGGGAGCTGTTTTTT | CASSPQGTKNTGELFF
TRBJ2-1 | 16 | . | TRBV6-6 | once | TGTGCCAGCAGTTACTCGATGGGGGGAACCTACAATGAGCAGTTCTTC | CASSYSMGGTYNEQFF
TRBJ2-5 | 16 | TRBD2 | TRBV11-2 | . | TGTGCCAGCAGTGGTAGCGGGAGGGCCCAGGGTAAGACCCAGTACTTC | CASSGSGRAQGKTQYF
TRBJ2-5 | 17 | TRBD2 | TRBV11-3 | . | TGTGCCAGCAGCTTAGGGACTAGCGGAAGCTCGGGGGAGACCCAGTACTTC | CASSLGTSGSSGETQYF
TRBJ1-3 | 11 | . | TRBV5-6 | few | TGTGCCAGCAGCTTCGAGGACACCATATATTTT | CASSFEDTIYF
TRBJ1-5 | 13 | . | TRBV10-3 | . | TGTGCCATCAGAGAGACGGGCAATCAGCCCCAGCATTTT | CAIRETGNQPQHF
TRBJ2-7 | 15 | . | TRBV10-3 | . | TGTGCCATCAGTGACTTGACTAACGGGACCTACGAGCAGTACTTC | CAISDLTNGTYEQYF
TRBJ2-5 | 14 | TRBD1 | TRBV5-6 | . | TGTGCCAGCAGCCCCGGGACAGGGAGATATGCCCAGTACTTC | CASSPGTGRYAQYF
TRBJ2-3 | 14 | . | TRBV5-4 | . | TGTGCCAGCAGCTTGGATGTTAGTACAGATACGCAGTATTTT | CASSLDVSTDTQYF
TRBJ1-5 | 15 | TRBD1 | TRBV19 | . | TGTGCCAGTAGTGGCGACAGGGAGTATGACCAGCCCCAGCATTTT | CASSGDREYDQPQHF
TRBJ1-6 | 15 | TRBD1 | TRBV6-5 | . | TGTGCCAGCAGTTATAACAGGGGACATAATTCACCCCTCCACTTT | CASSYNRGHNSPLHF
TRBJ1-1 | 12 | TRBD1 | TRBV27 | few | TGTGCCAGCAGCCCCGGGACAGGGGGAGCTTTCTTT | CASSPGTGGAFF
TRBJ2-2 | 14 | . | TRBV27 | . | TGTGCCAGCAGAATTACTAGAGGCCCCGGGGAGCTGTTTTTT | CASRITRGPGELFF
TRBJ2-6 | 18 | . | TRBV4-1 | . | TGCGCCAGCAGCCAAGGCCCACAGGGCCCCTCTGGGGCCAACGTCCTGACTTTC | CASSQGPQGPSGANVLTF
TRBJ2-4 | 14 | . | TRBV27 | few | TGTGCCAGCAGAGGCGGGGTTACCAAAAACATTCAGTACTTC | CASRGGVTKNIQYF
TRBJ1-2 | 15 | TRBD1 | TRBV6-5 | . | TGTGCCAGCAGTTCAACCGGGACAGGGAGGTATGGCTACACCTTC | CASSSTGTGRYGYTF
TRBJ1-2 | 14 | . | TRBV2 | . | TGTGCCAGCAGCCCTGAGACAGCTAACTATGGCTACACCTTC | CASSPETANYGYTF
TRBJ2-5 | 12 | . | TRBV29-1 | . | TGCAGCGTCGAGGCAGCCCCAGAGACCCAGTACTTC | CSVEAAPETQYF
TRBJ2-1 | 15 | . | TRBV27 | . | . | CASSLSWASGSGLFF
TRBJ2-7 | 15 | . | TRBV28 | . | TGTGCCAGCAGTTTAGAGGGAGCCCTTAGTTACGAGCAGTACTTC | CASSLEGALSYEQYF
TRBJ2-5 | 14 | . | TRBV18 | once | TGTGCCAGCTCACCACGGCAAGTCCTAGAGACCCAGTACTTC | CASSPRQVLETQYF
TRBJ2-2 | 15 | TRBD1 | TRBV19 | . | TGTGCCAGTAGTGGGGGACAGGGGTTCGGCGGGGAGCTGTTTTTT | CASSGGQGFGGELFF
TRBJ1-1 | 13 | . | TRBV5-4 | . | TGTGCCAGCAGCTTGGAACAGGCCACTGAAGCTTTCTTT | CASSLEQATEAFF
TRBJ2-7 | 15 | TRBD1 | TRBV2 | . | TGTGCCAGTAGGGCTGGGGGGACAGGAGCGTACGAGCAGTACTTC | CASRAGGTGAYEQYF
TRBJ2-3 | 13 | . | TRBV12-3/TRBV12-4 | . | TGTGCCAGCACCCCCCTGGGGGCAAATACGCAGTATTTT | CASTPLGANTQYF
TRBJ2-7 | 13 | . | TRBV21-1 | . | TGTGCCAATTATAAACCGGGAGGCTACGAGCAGTACTTC | CANYKPGGYEQYF
TRBJ2-5 | 15 | TRBD1 | TRBV6-6 | . | TGTGCCAGCAGCTTCGCGGGACAGGGCCAAGAGACCCAGTACTTC | CASSFAGQGQETQYF